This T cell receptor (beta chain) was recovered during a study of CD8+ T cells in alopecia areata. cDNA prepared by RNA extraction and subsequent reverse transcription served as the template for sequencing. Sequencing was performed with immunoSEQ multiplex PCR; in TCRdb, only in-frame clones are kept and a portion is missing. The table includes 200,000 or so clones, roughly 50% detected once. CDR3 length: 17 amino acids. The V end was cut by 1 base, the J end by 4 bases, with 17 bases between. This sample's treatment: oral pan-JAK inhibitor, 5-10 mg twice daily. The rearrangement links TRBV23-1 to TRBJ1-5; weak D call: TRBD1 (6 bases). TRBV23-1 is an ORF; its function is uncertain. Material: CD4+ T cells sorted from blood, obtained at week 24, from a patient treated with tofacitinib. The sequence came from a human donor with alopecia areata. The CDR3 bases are TGCGCCAGCAGTCAATATAAGCTGGGACACTGTAATCAGCCCCAGCATTTT. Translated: CASSQYKLGHCNQPQHF.